The 6 T cell receptor beta chains below come from one sample, sequenced in a study of response to subunit inactivated influenza vaccine. TCRdb reanalysed the RT-PCR reads using MiXCR and keeps one entry per CDR3 protein. The sample includes roughly 650,000 distinct CDR3 sequences, about 15% seen only once; the top ten take 9.5% to 13%. Material: PBMCs from blood, obtained 11 to 12 days after vaccination. The receptors derive from a man aged 50-60 years who received an inactivated influenza vaccine.

This chain links TRBV4-3 with TRBJ2-7; D unresolved. The CDR3 consists of 14 residues. Germline-derived CDR1 and CDR2 are LGHNA and YSLEER. Trimming pared 0 bases from V and 0 bases from J, leaving 6 bases between. In DNA form, the CDR3 reads TGCGCCAGCAGCCAAGAGGTTCACTCCTACGAGCAGTACTTC. Translation gives CASSQEVHSYEQYF.

This clonotype was detected a few times. The chain combines TRBV5-8 with TRBJ2-1; 11 positions agree with TRBD2. This CDR3 is built from 16 residues. V dropped 0 bases and J dropped 5; count of bases not matched to a gene: 4. Germline-derived CDR1 and CDR2 are SGHTS and YDEGEE. The CDR3 reads CASSLVGTSGDNEQFF. The CDR3 DNA sequence: TGTGCCAGCAGCTTGGTTGGGACTAGCGGAGACAATGAGCAGTTCTTC.

V gene TRBV11-2 combines with J gene TRBJ1-1; D gene unclear. In germline, CDR1 is SGHAT, CDR2 FQNNGV. V lost 1 base and J 0 bases, leaving 6 bases between the germline ends. The CDR3 sequence is 14 residues long. CDR3 sequence: CASSLGNLNTEAFF. In DNA, the CDR3 is TGTGCCAGCAGCTTAGGGAATTTGAACACTGAAGCTTTCTTT.

This clonotype came up a few times. The genes are TRBV5-1 and TRBJ1-6, with D perhaps matching TRBD1 (5 bases). The CDR3 runs 15 residues. Germline lookup yields CDR1 SGHRS and CDR2 YFSETQ. V lost 0 bases to trimming and J lost 8 bases, with 12 bases between them. CDR3 sequence (DNA): TGCGCCAGCAGCTTGGGGGCGCTCAGGGATTCACCCCTCCACTTT. This gives the protein CASSLGALRDSPLHF.

This chain joins TRBV7-2 and TRBJ1-5, with D uncertain. V lost 5 bases and J lost 8, with 13 bases in between. The CDR3 spans 13 residues. Germline values: CDR1 SGHTA, CDR2 FQGNSA. The CDR3 loop is CASSLQLREPQHF. The CDR3 region has the DNA TGTGCCAGCAGCCTCCAACTTAGGGAGCCCCAGCATTTT.

This clonotype was seen a few times. The V and J genes are TRBV20-1 and TRBJ2-1; 10 bases agree with TRBD2. This CDR3 region has 13 residues. Germline loops: CDR1 DFQATT, CDR2 SNEGSKA (reference sequence). The V gene end was trimmed by 6 bases and the J gene end by 11 bases; junction bases not matched to a gene: 10. CDR3 sequence: CSAGRLAGGKQFF. The DNA for the CDR3 is TGCAGTGCGGGCCGACTAGCGGGTGGGAAGCAGTTCTTC.